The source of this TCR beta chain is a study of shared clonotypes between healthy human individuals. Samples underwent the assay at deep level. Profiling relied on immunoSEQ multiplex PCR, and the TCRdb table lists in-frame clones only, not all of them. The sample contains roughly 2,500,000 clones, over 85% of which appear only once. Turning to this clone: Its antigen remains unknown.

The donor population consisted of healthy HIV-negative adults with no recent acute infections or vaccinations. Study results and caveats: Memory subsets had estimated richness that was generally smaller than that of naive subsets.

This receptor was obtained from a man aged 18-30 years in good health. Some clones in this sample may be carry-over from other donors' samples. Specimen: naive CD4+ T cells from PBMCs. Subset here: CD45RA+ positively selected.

The CDR3 is CALLADSSYEQYF. In DNA, the CDR3 is TGTGCCTTGCTAGCGGATAGCTCCTACGAGCAGTACTTC. The chain has TRBV30 and TRBJ2-7, with TRBD2 matching 7 bases. Germline CDR1 reads GTSNPN; CDR2 reads SVGIG (reference sequence). Trimming removed 7 bases from V and 0 bases from J; junction bases left unmatched: 6. The CDR3 has 13 amino acids.